Below are 2 T cell receptor beta chains sequenced from a single sample in a study of T cells in Graves' hyperthyroidism and ophthalmopathy. Amplification targeted TCR beta CDR3 regions from RNA transcripts. The TCR CDR3 first-round RT-PCR relied on the HTBI primer set. TCRdb re-analysed the multiplex PCR reads in MiXCR, keeping a single row per CDR3 protein. The data contain fewer than 700,000 distinct CDR3 sequences, 17% of them seen just once; the ten biggest clones take up roughly 15%. The source material was blood. These receptors all stem from a woman aged 18-30 years with Graves' ophthalmopathy.

This clonotype was found many times. CDR3 protein: CASSLKLAAYNEQFF. CDR3 in DNA: TGTGCCAGCAGCTTGAAACTAGCGGCTTACAATGAGCAGTTCTTC. The V gene is TRBV11-2, the J gene TRBJ2-1; 8 nucleotides align to TRBD2. The V gene end was trimmed by 3 bases and the J gene end by 4 bases; junction bases not matched to a gene: 5. The V gene's germline CDR1 is SGHAT and CDR2 FQNNGV. This CDR3 has 15 amino acids.

This clonotype has ten or more counts. J is TRBJ1-2 and V is TRBV30; D is possibly TRBD1 (6 bases). Per the germline V gene, CDR1 is GTSNPN and CDR2 is SVGIG (reference sequence). This CDR3 contains 13 residues. V dropped 6 bases and J dropped 4 bases, with 15 bases sitting between them. The CDR3 DNA sequence: TGTGCCTGCCGGGACAAGGGGCCCTATGGCTACACCTTC. The encoded protein is CACRDKGPYGYTF.